Below are 28 T cell receptor beta chains sequenced from a single sample in a study of blood T cell repertoires in COVID-19. Profiled with immunoSEQ multiplex PCR; TCRdb holds only in-frame clones, not every one. The table lists about 260,000 clones, over 70% of them singletons. Specimen: peripheral blood. All receptors derive from a woman in her 70s with COVID-19, enrolled during active disease.

The gene calls are TRBV28 and TRBJ2-7; TRBD1 matches at 7 bases. The CDR3 is 14 residues long. Germline CDR1 MDHEN, CDR2 SYDVKM. With V trimmed by 5 bases and J by 0 bases, 4 bases remained unmatched. CDR3 residues: CASSTGQSSYEQYF. DNA of the CDR3: TGTGCCAGCAGTACGGGACAGAGCTCCTACGAGCAGTACTTC.

This clone has just one count. V gene TRBV28 combines with J gene TRBJ2-7; possibly TRBD2 for D (5 bases). Germline V lookup: CDR1 MDHEN, CDR2 SYDVKM. V dropped 3 bases and J dropped 3 bases, with 15 bases sitting between them. The CDR3 is made up of 15 amino acids. The CDR3: CASSLQTDGGYEQYF. For the CDR3, the DNA is TGTGCCAGCAGTTTGCAGACGGACGGAGGCTACGAGCAGTACTTC.

This clone was observed a few times. V gene TRBV11-1 combines with J gene TRBJ2-2; D is undetermined. The CDR3 has 12 residues. The germline CDR1 and CDR2 sequences are SGHAT and FQDESV (reference sequence). V was shortened by 5 bases and J by 3 bases, with 4 bases between the two germline ends. CDR3 DNA sequence: TGTGCCAGCAGCCCCTACACCGGGGAGCTGTTTTTT. This translates into CASSPYTGELFF.

This chain links TRBV6-5 with TRBJ2-7; TRBD1 agrees at 9 bases. V shed 6 bases, J shed 7 bases, and the junction held 10 bases outside the gene matches. The germline V gene encodes CDR1 MNHEY and CDR2 SVGAGI. The CDR3 is 14 amino acids. CDR3 sequence (DNA): TGTGCCAGCAGCCTACCGGGACAGGGTTCAGAGCAGTACTTC. Amino acid sequence: CASSLPGQGSEQYF.

The V gene is TRBV7-3, the J gene TRBJ1-1; no firm D call. The CDR3 sequence is 15 residues long. The germline gives CDR1 SGHTA, CDR2 FQGTGA. Between the trimmed V and J ends, which lost 5 bases and 3 bases, there was a span of 16 bases. The DNA for the CDR3 is TGTGCCAGCAGCCGAAAGCCGGGGAGAGACACTGAAGCTTTCTTT. It yields the protein CASSRKPGRDTEAFF.

The chain has TRBV4-1 and TRBJ1-5; 7 nucleotides match TRBD1. Germline CDR1 and CDR2: MGHRA and YSYEKL. Losses at the gene ends were 1 base for V and 2 bases for J; bases not matched to a gene: 5. This CDR3 is 16 amino acids long. CDR3 DNA: TGCGCCAGCAGCCAAGCCCAGGGGGTCGGCAATCAGCCCCAGCATTTT. Amino acid sequence: CASSQAQGVGNQPQHF.

This clone has just a few counts. The V call is TRBV28, the J call TRBJ1-2; D not resolved. Trimming left V 3 bases short and J 5 bases short, with 13 bases between. The germline gives CDR1 MDHEN, CDR2 SYDVKM. This CDR3 has 14 residues. The DNA for the CDR3 is TGTGCCAGCAGTTTTTTGTCCTCGCGGTATGGCTACACCTTC. It codes for CASSFLSSRYGYTF.

The chain links TRBV5-1 to TRBJ2-7; 9 bases fit TRBD2. CDR1 and CDR2 (germline): SGHRS, YFSETQ. CDR3 size: 15 residues. V shed 0 bases and J 7 bases; nucleotides not matched to a gene: 8. In nucleotides, the CDR3 is TGCGCCAGCAGCTTGGAGGCTAGCGGGACCCTGGAGCAGTACTTC. Its protein is CASSLEASGTLEQYF.

The V gene is TRBV19, the J gene TRBJ1-1, with a weak D call TRBD1 (6 bases). Trimming took 9 bases from V and 1 from J, leaving 9 bases between them. This CDR3 has 12 residues. Germline V CDR1 and CDR2: LNHDA, SQIVND (reference sequence). CDR3 sequence reads: CASQQGNTEAFF. Here the CDR3 DNA reads TGTGCCAGCCAACAGGGGAACACTGAAGCTTTCTTT.

This clone was detected a few times. Additional DNA sequences in this sample encode the identical CDR3. The rearrangement joins TRBV28 to TRBJ1-2; no firm D call. V lost 2 bases and J lost 4, with 5 bases in between. CDR1 and CDR2 (germline): MDHEN, SYDVKM. There are 12 residues in the CDR3. As DNA, the CDR3 is TGTGCCAGCAGTTTAGGGAGCTATGGCTACACCTTC. As protein: CASSLGSYGYTF.

The chain links TRBV21-1 to TRBJ2-6; the DNA was not compared with TRBD2, the D call given in the table. TRBV21-1 is described as a pseudogene. This CDR3 has 19 amino acids. The CDR3 nucleotides read TGTGCCAGCAGCAAATCCTACGGAGACGCCAGCTCTGGGGCCAACGTCCTGACTTTC. Translating it yields CASSKSYGDASSGANVLTF.

V and J are TRBV20-1 and TRBJ2-3, with 11 bases matching TRBD1. Germline V CDR1 and CDR2: DFQATT, SNEGSKA (reference sequence). This CDR3 has 15 amino acids. V lost 3 bases and J lost 5; bases outside the gene matches: 7. The CDR3 sequence is CSASLDRGLQDTQYF. The CDR3 DNA follows: TGCAGTGCTAGTTTGGACAGGGGGCTACAAGATACGCAGTATTTT.

The chain couples TRBV3-1 (or the pseudogene TRBV3-2) to TRBJ2-1; 8 bases are a match to TRBD1. This CDR3 is built from 14 residues. The germline CDR1 and CDR2 sequences are LGHDT and YNNKEL (reference sequence). The junction had 10 bases not matched to a gene; V was cut back by 8 bases and J by 7 bases. CDR3 region: CASFPGGAGNEQFF. In nucleotides, the CDR3 is TGTGCCAGCTTCCCAGGGGGCGCGGGGAATGAGCAGTTCTTC.

The CDR3: CASSRQGPETQYF. The CDR3 DNA is TGTGCCAGCAGTAGACAGGGACCAGAGACCCAGTACTTC. The J gene is TRBJ2-5, the V gene TRBV28, with 7 bases lining up with TRBD1. The trim removed 5 bases at V and 4 bases at J, leaving 4 bases unmatched. This CDR3 contains 13 residues. Germline CDR1 is MDHEN and CDR2 is SYDVKM.

The rearrangement links TRBV3-1 (or the pseudogene TRBV3-2) to TRBJ1-2, with TRBD1 matching 10 bases. Germline V CDR1 and CDR2: LGHDT, YNNKEL (reference sequence). This CDR3 is built from 12 residues. The junction had 3 bases not matched to a gene; V was cut back by 6 bases and J by 8 bases. In DNA, the CDR3 is TGTGCCAGCAGAGGACAGGGGGGCGGCTACACCTTC. The encoded protein is CASRGQGGGYTF.

J is TRBJ2-1 and V is TRBV11-3; 13 bases agree with TRBD2. Trimming cost V 5 bases and J 8 bases; bases outside gene matches: 12. Germline V gene lookup returns CDR1 SGHNT and CDR2 YENEEA. The CDR3 consists of 17 residues. The CDR3 DNA follows: TGTGCCAGCAGCAAATTCCCAGGACTAGCGGGAGAGCATGAGCAGTTCTTC. Translated, it gives CASSKFPGLAGEHEQFF.

The chain recombines TRBV5-1 with TRBJ2-1, with D possibly matching TRBD2 (6 bases). Germline V lookup: CDR1 SGHRS, CDR2 YFSETQ. The CDR3 contains 14 residues. Between the trimmed V and J ends, which lost 5 bases and 10 bases, there was a span of 19 bases. CDR3 protein: CASSFRGILFEQFF. The CDR3 region has the DNA TGCGCCAGCAGTTTCCGGGGGATCCTTTTCGAGCAGTTCTTC.

This chain links TRBV5-1 with TRBJ1-5; D is uncertain. Looked up from germline, CDR1 is SGHRS and CDR2 is YFSETQ. This CDR3 comprises 14 residues. V lost 4 bases and J 3 bases, leaving 11 bases between the germline ends. CDR3: CASSPEANNQPQHF. The DNA of the CDR3 is TGCGCCAGCAGCCCGGAAGCGAACAATCAGCCCCAGCATTTT.

The chain employs TRBV7-9 and TRBJ2-6, with unresolved D. The CDR3 sequence is 14 residues long. Germline assignment: CDR1 SEHNR and CDR2 FQNEAQ (reference sequence). V dropped 8 bases and J dropped 2 bases, with 10 bases sitting between them. The CDR3 region is CASVRRAGANVLTF. CDR3 in DNA: TGTGCCAGCGTGAGGAGAGCTGGGGCCAACGTCCTGACTTTC.

The rearrangement uses TRBV30 and TRBJ2-7; D uncertain. The germline gives CDR1 GTSNPN, CDR2 SVGIG (reference sequence). The CDR3 covers 11 residues. Trimming took 6 bases from V and 1 from J, leaving 7 bases between them. The CDR3 sequence is CACSLSYEQYF. CDR3 coding DNA: TGTGCCTGCTCTCTTTCCTACGAGCAGTACTTC.

This chain connects TRBV19 to TRBJ1-5; 7 bases are a match to TRBD1. V was pared by 2 bases and J by 6 bases, with 10 bases of the junction left unmatched. The CDR3 totals 16 residues. The germline V gene encodes CDR1 LNHDA and CDR2 SQIVND (reference sequence). DNA for the CDR3: TGTGCCAGTAGTATAAGTGGGACAGTAGTATCTCAGCCCCAGCATTTT. The encoded protein is CASSISGTVVSQPQHF.

The count of this clone is one. The V call is TRBV6-5, the J call TRBJ2-7, with 9 bases identical to TRBD1. V was pared by 4 bases and J by 5 bases, with 6 bases of the junction left unmatched. CDR3 length: 14 residues. The germline CDR1 and CDR2 sequences are MNHEY and SVGAGI. CDR3 coding DNA: TGTGCCAGCAGTTGGGGACAGGGTACCCACGAGCAGTACTTC. Encoded protein: CASSWGQGTHEQYF.

The chain links TRBV19 to TRBJ2-6, with no clear D. Germline V gene lookup returns CDR1 LNHDA and CDR2 SQIVND (reference sequence). The CDR3 is 16 amino acids. Trimming took 6 bases from V and 4 from J, leaving 16 bases between them. The CDR3 protein is CASSPGSSSGANVLTF. Written as DNA, the CDR3 is TGTGCCAGTAGCCCCGGGTCTTCCTCCGGGGCCAACGTCCTGACTTTC. Complete variable domain (other parts from reference TRBV19 and TRBJ2-6): DGGITQSPKYLFRKEGQNVTLSCEQNLNHDAMYWYRQDPGQGLRLIYYSQIVNDFQKGDIAEGYSVSREKKESFPLTVTSAQKNPTAFYLCASSPGSSSGANVLTFGAGSRLTVL.

This chain uses TRBV5-1 with TRBJ1-6; 7 bases agree with TRBD1. V was pared by 5 bases and J by 10 bases, with 9 bases of the junction left unmatched. Germline values: CDR1 SGHRS, CDR2 YFSETQ. The CDR3 is 14 residues long. The CDR3 nucleotides are TGCGCCAGCAGGGCAGGGGGAAATGACTCACCCCTCCACTTT. Amino acids: CASRAGGNDSPLHF.

The chain combines TRBV23-1 with TRBJ1-1; D might be TRBD1 (5 bases). TRBV23-1 is given ORF status, its function remaining uncertain. V was shortened by 0 bases and J by 5 bases, with 10 bases between the two germline ends. The CDR3 has 14 residues. CDR3: CASSQSGARTEAFF. The CDR3 DNA is TGCGCCAGCAGTCAATCAGGGGCGCGGACTGAAGCTTTCTTT.

The V and J genes are TRBV24-1 and TRBJ2-5, with 8 bases identical to TRBD2. V gave up 4 bases and J gave up 3 bases; unmatched junction bases: 6. The CDR3 covers 15 residues. Germline CDR1 KGHDR, CDR2 SFDVKD. This CDR3 is CATSDPGGGKETQYF. DNA for the CDR3: TGTGCCACCAGTGACCCCGGGGGGGGAAAAGAGACCCAGTACTTC.

For this clone: Just one base apart from a much larger clone, this may be a read error. V gene TRBV7-9 combines with J gene TRBJ2-7; D not certain. Trimming removed 1 base from V and 4 bases from J, with 5 bases in between. Germline V lookup: CDR1 SEHNR, CDR2 FQNEAQ (reference sequence). The CDR3 is 12 residues long. CDR3 protein: CASSLEIYEQYF. The CDR3, as DNA: TGTGCCAGCAGCTTAGAAATATACGAGCAGTACTTC. Full variable domain (missing parts from reference TRBV7-9 and TRBJ2-7): DTGVSQNPRHKITKRGQNVTFRCDPISEHNRLYWYRQTLGQGPEFLTYFQNEAQLEKSRLLSDRFSAERPKGSFSTLEIQRTEQGDSAMYLCASSLEIYEQYFGPGTRLTVT.

This clone showed up just once. V and J are TRBV18 and TRBJ1-3; D gene uncertain. The CDR3 is 15 amino acids. Trimming left V 6 bases short and J 3 bases short, with 15 bases between. CDR1 is KGHSH and CDR2 is LQKENI in the germline V gene. The CDR3 region has the DNA TGTGCCAGCTCCCAGGAAACGGGGTTTGGAAACACCATATATTTT. It yields the protein CASSQETGFGNTIYF.